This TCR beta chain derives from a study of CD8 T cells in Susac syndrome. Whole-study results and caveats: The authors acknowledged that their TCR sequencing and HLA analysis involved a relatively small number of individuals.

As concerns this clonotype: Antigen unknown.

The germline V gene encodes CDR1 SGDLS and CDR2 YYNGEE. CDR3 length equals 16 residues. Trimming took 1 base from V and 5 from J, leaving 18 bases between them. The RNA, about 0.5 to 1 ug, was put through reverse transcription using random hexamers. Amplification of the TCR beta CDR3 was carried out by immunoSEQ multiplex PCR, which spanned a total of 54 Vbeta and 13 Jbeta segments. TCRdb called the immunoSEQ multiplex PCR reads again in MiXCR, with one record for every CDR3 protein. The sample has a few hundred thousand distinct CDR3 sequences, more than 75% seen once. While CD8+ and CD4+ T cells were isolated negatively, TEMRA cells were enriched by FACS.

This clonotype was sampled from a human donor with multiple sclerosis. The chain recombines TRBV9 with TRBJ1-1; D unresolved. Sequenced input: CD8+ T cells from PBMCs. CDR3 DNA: TGTGCCAGCAGCGTATCGGGCTCGGCAGCAGGTACTGAAGCTTTCTTT. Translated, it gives CASSVSGSAAGTEAFF. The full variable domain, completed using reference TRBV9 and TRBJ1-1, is DSGVTQTPKHLITATGQRVTLRCSPRSGDLSVYWYQQSLDQGLQFLIQYYNGEERAKGNILERFSAQQFPDLHSELNLSSLELGDSALYFCASSVSGSAAGTEAFFGQGTRLTVV.